The clone carrying this TCR beta chain was counted ten times or more. TCRdb itself ran the 5' RACE reads through MiXCR, one entry per CDR3 protein. The data contain 200,000 to 250,000 distinct CDR3 sequences, under 12% of them singletons. The CDR3 runs 16 residues. Germline CDR1 reads SGHRS; CDR2 reads YFSETQ. Trimming took 0 bases from V and 5 from J, leaving 17 bases between them. This entry belongs to a study of CD8 T cells in ankylosing spondylitis. The specimen sequenced was blood, either unsorted or a sorted T cell fraction (not recorded which). V is TRBV5-1 and J is TRBJ1-1; a possible D gene is TRBD1 (5 bases). This clonotype was sampled from a male donor with ankylosing spondylitis or in good health (not recorded which). The CDR3 loop is CASSLVQLGEGTEAFF. Here the CDR3 DNA reads TGCGCCAGCAGCTTGGTTCAGTTGGGGGAGGGGACTGAAGCTTTCTTT.